This is a list of T cell receptor beta chains from one sample in a study of spatial heterogeneity in lung cancer. TCRdb independently ran MiXCR on the 5' RACE reads; one entry per CDR3 protein. The sample includes about 24,000 distinct CDR3 sequences, approximately 9% of them seen just once. Sequenced here: lung tumor tissue, sampled at surgery. These receptors all stem from a male donor with early-stage non-small cell lung cancer. The CDR3 runs from the conserved cysteine through the conserved F or W.

CASSQRGTGIEQFF,TRBV3-1
CASSRSGVQETQYF,TRBV5-1
CSVEGGGILFF,TRBV29-1
CAGRGYSDTGELFF,TRBV28
CASSFWQGYEQYF,TRBV5-1
CASRETPTTTDTQYF,TRBV19
CASSTISGRASYNEQFF,TRBV6-2/TRBV6-3
CASSPATREKLFF,TRBV18
CASRPLRSGELFF,TRBV28
CATSDLAGFRYTF,TRBV24-1
CASSTRTGTGNSPLHF,TRBV6-2/TRBV6-3
CASSYSSRNGEKLFF,TRBV6-5
CASRSNSNTGELFF,TRBV9
CASSRGGYTEAFF,TRBV5-6
CASSDPRTSGVSADTQYF,TRBV7-2
CAISAIEGAYEQYF,TRBV10-3
CASTSRGGRSYNEQFF,TRBV28
CASSPHREQFF,TRBV7-2
CASSRQEFEQYF,TRBV28
CASSQDPSGSTDTQYF,TRBV4-1
CASSPWDRGGQYF,TRBV7-9
CASRGGDRMIIMYF,TRBV28
CASSQDRTSGPYNEQFF,TRBV4-1
CASSYDGASSGNTIYF,TRBV6-2/TRBV6-3
CSVEGQGEEAFF,TRBV29-1
CASSHRGPTEAFF,TRBV5-1
CASSQGRIGTEAFF,TRBV3-1
CSVPQGAGYGYTF,TRBV29-1
CASRGPGGYNEQFF,TRBV28
CAISVAGGSKDTQYF,TRBV10-3
CASGSDAYEQYF,TRBV2
CSALTLAGLSEQFF,TRBV20-1
CASSLGLTVTTDTQYF,TRBV7-9
CASSWTETLQTQYF,TRBV7-6